This T cell receptor (beta chain) is drawn from a study of T cells in Graves' hyperthyroidism and ophthalmopathy. From RNA transcripts, TCR beta CDR3 regions were amplified. The HTBI set primed first-round TCR CDR3 RT-PCR. From the multiplex PCR reads, TCRdb called clonotypes with MiXCR, one entry per CDR3 protein. The table has some 600,000 distinct CDR3 sequences, roughly 46% seen once. Germline CDR1 is SEHNR and CDR2 is FQNEAQ (reference sequence). CDR3 size: 13 residues. V lost 11 bases, J lost 8 bases, and 18 bases lay in between. A patient was excluded if there was uncontrolled infection, other autoimmune disease, pregnancy or lactation.

Sequencing was performed on peripheral blood or thyroid tissue (not recorded which). The chain has TRBV7-9 and TRBJ1-4, with a weak D call TRBD1 (6 bases). The receptor was derived from a woman between 18 and 29 years old with Graves' hyperthyroidism. Here the CDR3 DNA reads TGTGCCGGGAGGGGGGGAGTAGAAGAAAAACTGTTTTTT. Its protein is CAGRGGVEEKLFF.